One sample yielded the 17 T cell receptor beta chains listed below, sequenced in a study of cytomegalovirus exposure and HLA in healthy donors. It was with 60 Vbeta and 13 Jbeta primers that the PCR ran. Clones were read by immunoSEQ multiplex PCR, and TCRdb kept only the in-frame ones, dropping some. Counted here are 120,000 or so clones, 74% occurring once; the ten biggest clones make up around 10%. Sequenced: PBMCs. These TCRs come from a woman aged 45-60 years in good health and CMV-seropositive.

Of note for this clone: Its ends do not fully match the called genes, so a read error is possible. The chain combines TRBV25-1 with TRBJ2-7; D might be TRBD1 (6 bases). CDR3 length equals 13 residues. CDR1 is MGHDK and CDR2 is SYGVNS in the germline V gene. The CDR3 region is CASSEFGTRLKDF. The CDR3 nucleotides are TGTGCCAGCAGTGAATTTGGGACACGGCTTAAGGACTTC.

This clone was found once. This chain links TRBV5-4 with TRBJ2-3; 7 bases map to TRBD2. Looked up from germline, CDR1 is SGHNT and CDR2 is YYREEE (reference sequence). CDR3 length: 15 amino acids. The V segment lost 0 bases and the J segment 1 base; nucleotides outside the gene matches: 2. The CDR3 protein is CASSLDLAGTDTQYF. The CDR3 DNA reads TGTGCCAGCAGCTTGGACCTAGCGGGCACAGATACGCAGTATTTT.

This clone is a singleton in its sample. CDR3 sequence reads: CASSRRGAGEQYF. CDR3 sequence (DNA): TGTGCCAGCAGCCGGCGGGGGGCGGGGGAGCAGTACTTC. The genes are TRBV13 and TRBJ2-7; 8 bases are a match to TRBD2. The CDR3 is made up of 13 amino acids. Germline-derived CDR1 and CDR2 are PRHDT and FYEKMQ (reference sequence). Germline trimming cut 5 bases from V and 7 bases from J; bases unmatched to any gene: 7.

The chain has TRBV6-1 and TRBJ1-2, with 7 bases that match TRBD1. CDR1 and CDR2 (germline): MNHNS, SASEGT. The V segment lost 4 bases and the J segment 8 bases; nucleotides outside the gene matches: 7. CDR3 length equals 13 residues. The CDR3 DNA follows: TGTGCCAGCAGTGTAAGGGGGCTAGACGGCTACACCTTC. As protein: CASSVRGLDGYTF.

This rearrangement joins TRBV27 to TRBJ1-5; a possible D gene is TRBD1 (6 bases). The V end lost 6 bases, the J end lost 2 bases, and 17 bases lay between the germline ends. CDR1 is MNHEY, CDR2 SMNVEV, per germline (reference sequence). The CDR3 totals 16 residues. Written as DNA, the CDR3 is TGTGCCAGCAGCCTCACAGGGATCTACGGCAATCAGCCCCAGCATTTT. The encoded protein is CASSLTGIYGNQPQHF.

The chain couples TRBV15 to TRBJ2-7, with a possible D match to TRBD2 (7 bases). Germline V gene sequence: CDR1 LNHNV, CDR2 YYDKDF (reference sequence). This CDR3 is built from 14 residues. Trimming pared 9 bases from V and 4 bases from J, leaving 19 bases between. CDR3 nucleotide sequence: TGTGCCACTGGTGCGGGGGCTTCAACATACGAGCAGTACTTC. Amino acid sequence: CATGAGASTYEQYF.

A word on this clone: Other DNA sequences in the same sample also yield this CDR3. V and J are TRBV4-3 and TRBJ1-1; 7 bases are a match to TRBD1. CDR1 is LGHNA and CDR2 is YSLEER in the germline V gene. This CDR3 region has 14 residues. V lost 2 bases and J lost 3; bases outside the gene matches: 3. The CDR3 loop is CASSQRTGDTEAFF. The DNA of the CDR3 is TGCGCCAGCAGCCAACGCACAGGGGACACTGAAGCTTTCTTT.

This chain connects TRBV10-3 to TRBJ1-5; possible D gene TRBD1, 5 bases. The V gene's germline CDR1 is ENHRY and CDR2 SYGVKD. The CDR3 runs 16 residues. V shed 3 bases and J shed 0 bases, with 12 bases lying between them. As DNA, the CDR3 is TGTGCCATCAGTGACAGGGCCGGCGATAGCAATCAGCCCCAGCATTTT. This translates into CAISDRAGDSNQPQHF.

The gene calls are TRBV6-6 and TRBJ2-1; 11 nucleotides line up with TRBD2. The CDR3 is 15 residues long. CDR1 is MNHNY and CDR2 is SVGAGI in the germline V gene (reference sequence). V lost 6 bases to trimming and J lost 6 bases; unmatched junction nucleotides: 7. The CDR3 DNA is TGTGCCAGCAGCCAACTAGCGGGGGCCTCCAATGAGCAGTTCTTC. Protein: CASSQLAGASNEQFF.

The genes are TRBV30 and TRBJ1-1, with 10 bases matching TRBD1. The length of the CDR3 is 13 residues. Unmatched junction bases numbered 2, after V lost 7 bases and J lost 0 bases. Per germline, CDR1 GTSNPN and CDR2 SVGIG (reference sequence). CDR3 nucleotide sequence: TGTGCCTTCGGGACAGGGGTGAACACTGAAGCTTTCTTT. This codes for CAFGTGVNTEAFF.

This chain joins TRBV5-4 and TRBJ1-1; 8 bases are shared with TRBD1. The V and J ends lost 4 bases and 0 bases, in that order; junction bases with no gene match: 8. Germline loops: CDR1 SGHNT, CDR2 YYREEE (reference sequence). The CDR3 runs 16 residues. The CDR3 DNA reads as TGTGCCAGCAGCCAGGGACAGGTGCGGGTGAACACTGAAGCTTTCTTT. Its protein is CASSQGQVRVNTEAFF.

The rearrangement links TRBV5-1 to TRBJ2-5; D possibly corresponds to TRBD1 (6 bases). Trimming removed 0 bases from V and 2 bases from J, with 8 bases in between. The CDR3 has 14 amino acids. Germline V gene data show CDR1 as SGHRS and CDR2 as YFSETQ. Here the CDR3 reads CASSLEQGQETQYF. Written as DNA, the CDR3 is TGCGCCAGCAGCTTGGAGCAGGGGCAAGAGACCCAGTACTTC.

The chain is built from TRBV28 and TRBJ1-1, with D possibly TRBD1 on 5 matching bases. CDR3 size: 13 residues. Trimming removed 5 bases at V and 3 bases at J, with 10 bases between. CDR1 is MDHEN and CDR2 is SYDVKM in the germline V gene. DNA of the CDR3: TGTGCCAGCAGTCCTGGACACGACACTGAAGCTTTCTTT. It translates to CASSPGHDTEAFF.

The chain joins TRBV2 to TRBJ2-1, with 7 nucleotides matching TRBD2. Unmatched junction bases numbered 5, after V lost 3 bases and J lost 0 bases. The CDR3 totals 16 residues. Germline V gene data show CDR1 as SNHLY and CDR2 as FYNNEI. The CDR3 sequence is CASSDWGGSSYNEQFF. The CDR3 coding sequence is TGTGCCAGCAGTGATTGGGGGGGGAGCTCCTACAATGAGCAGTTCTTC. The variable domain in full, with the rest retrieved from reference TRBV2 and TRBJ2-1, is EPEVTQTPSHQVTQMGQEVILRCVPISNHLYFYWYRQILGQKVEFLVSFYNNEISEKSEIFDDQFSVERPDGSNFTLKIRSTKLEDSAMYFCASSDWGGSSYNEQFFGPGTRLTVL.

This sequence joins TRBV7-2 and TRBJ2-3; possible D gene TRBD2, 5 bases. Germline lookup yields CDR1 SGHTA and CDR2 FQGNSA. V lost 6 bases and J 5 bases, leaving 18 bases between the germline ends. This CDR3 has 15 amino acids. CDR3 sequence reads: CASSQFGVDRDTQYF. The CDR3, as DNA: TGTGCCAGCAGTCAATTCGGGGTTGATAGAGATACGCAGTATTTT.

This clone came up a few times. This chain joins TRBV2 and TRBJ2-5, with 9 bases matching TRBD1. CDR3 length: 17 amino acids. J lost 4 bases, V lost 4 bases, and 13 bases had no gene match. Looked up from germline, CDR1 is SNHLY and CDR2 is FYNNEI. The CDR3 DNA reads TGTGCCAGCAGTGGAGGAACAGGGGGCGGTATGGGAGAGACCCAGTACTTC. Encoded protein: CASSGGTGGGMGETQYF.

This sequence joins TRBV6-1 and TRBJ2-7; 10 nucleotides align to TRBD1. Germline V lookup: CDR1 MNHNS, CDR2 SASEGT. J was trimmed by 6 bases and V by 6 bases; bases with no gene match: 8. This CDR3 has 14 amino acids. The CDR3 reads CASSLAGTGVEQYF. DNA for the CDR3: TGTGCCAGCAGCCTCGCCGGGACAGGGGTCGAGCAGTACTTC.